The TCR beta chain under discussion was sequenced for a study of blood T cell repertoires in COVID-19. The authors' processing: Amplification from reference gene primers served as the basis for estimated nucleated cell counts. Measured with immunoSEQ multiplex PCR; TCRdb has only the in-frame clones, and not every one. The V and J calls and clone size were taken over from that table, and D and trimming were inferred from the DNA. The sample lists about 400,000 clones, around 90% occurring once. After removal of 5 bases from V and 2 bases from J, the junction contained 3 bases not matched to a gene. This CDR3 has 14 residues. Germline V CDR1 and CDR2: MDHEN, SYDVKM.

This TCR came from a middle-aged woman with acute COVID-19. The chain recombines TRBV28 with TRBJ1-3, with 7 nucleotides matching TRBD1. Input material: PBMCs or T cells enriched from blood (not recorded which). In DNA, the CDR3 is TGTGCCAGCAGTCTCGGGACAGCTGGAAACACCATATATTTT. Residues: CASSLGTAGNTIYF.